Listed here are 11 T cell receptor beta chains from one sample, sequenced in a study of blood T cell repertoires in COVID-19. The repertoire was sequenced with immunoSEQ multiplex PCR; TCRdb's copy has only in-frame clones and lacks some. The sample lists 200,000 to 250,000 clones; about 84% were seen once. The sequenced material came from peripheral blood. The origin of the receptors is a woman aged 80 or older with COVID-19, enrolled during active disease.

The V and J genes are TRBV5-6 and TRBJ1-1, with D tentatively TRBD1 (6 bases). Trimming removed 4 bases from V and 1 base from J, with 23 bases in between. This CDR3 spans 18 amino acids. In germline, CDR1 is SGHDT, CDR2 YYEEEE. The CDR3 here is CASSPGSGGLKKNTEAFF. CDR3 nucleotide sequence: TGTGCCAGCAGCCCAGGATCCGGGGGGCTGAAGAAGAACACTGAAGCTTTCTTT.

The chain has TRBV6-5 and TRBJ2-1; 8 bases are shared with TRBD1. CDR1 is MNHEY and CDR2 is SVGAGI in the germline V gene. The CDR3 totals 14 residues. The V segment lost 2 bases and the J segment 7 bases; nucleotides outside the gene matches: 4. CDR3 in DNA: TGTGCCAGCAGTTACGGCAGGGGGCGAAATGAGCAGTTCTTC. Protein: CASSYGRGRNEQFF.

This clone was observed once. This CDR3 is CASSLEGTALNTEAFF. The CDR3 coding sequence is TGCGCCAGCAGCTTGGAAGGGACAGCCCTTAACACTGAAGCTTTCTTT. J is TRBJ1-1 and V is TRBV5-1, with 7 bases identical to TRBD1. The junction had 7 bases not matched to a gene; V was cut back by 0 bases and J by 2 bases. This CDR3 spans 16 amino acids. CDR1 and CDR2 from the germline V gene are SGHRS and YFSETQ.

The genes are TRBV19 and TRBJ2-2; D is uncertain. Germline V gives CDR1 LNHDA, CDR2 SQIVND (reference sequence). Trimming took off 8 bases at V and 4 bases at J, with 8 bases between the two ends. The CDR3 spans 12 residues. This CDR3 is CASDDFTGELFF. The CDR3 region has the DNA TGTGCCAGTGACGACTTCACCGGGGAGCTGTTTTTT.

The CDR3 coding sequence is TGTGCCACCAGCGACCGGGACAGTAATTCACCCCTCCACTTT. Translated, it gives CATSDRDSNSPLHF. The chain recombines TRBV15 with TRBJ1-6; 7 bases agree with TRBD1. V was clipped by 5 bases and J by 6 bases; unmatched bases: 4. The CDR3 has 14 residues. From germline, CDR1 is LNHNV and CDR2 YYDKDF (reference sequence).

V is TRBV12-3 or TRBV12-4 and J is TRBJ1-1; tentative D call: TRBD1 (6 bases). The CDR3 runs to 13 residues. Trimming cost V 5 bases and J 5 bases, with 12 bases left between them. Here the CDR3 reads CASSLDSATEAFF. CDR3 coding DNA: TGTGCCAGCAGTCTGGACAGTGCGACTGAAGCTTTCTTT.

The chain recombines TRBV6-5 with TRBJ1-1; 9 bases line up with TRBD1. The junction had 9 bases not matched to a gene; V was cut back by 5 bases and J by 8 bases. The length of the CDR3 is 14 residues. Germline CDR1 reads MNHEY; CDR2 reads SVGAGI. For the CDR3, the DNA is TGTGCCAGCAGTCGCACAGGGGGCGCAGAAGAAGCTTTCTTT. It yields the protein CASSRTGGAEEAFF.

The V call is TRBV13, the J call TRBJ2-3; the D is unclear. From germline, CDR1 is PRHDT and CDR2 FYEKMQ (reference sequence). V was pared by 1 base and J by 5 bases, with 7 bases between. CDR3 length equals 13 residues. CDR3 amino acids: CASSLARGDTQYF. CDR3 sequence (DNA): TGTGCCAGCAGCTTAGCCAGAGGAGATACGCAGTATTTT.

The chain links TRBV7-9 to TRBJ1-5; D is possibly TRBD1 (6 bases). Deletions cut 4 bases from V and 6 bases from J, with 10 bases between. Germline V lookup: CDR1 SEHNR, CDR2 FQNEAQ (reference sequence). This CDR3 is built from 13 residues. CDR3 bases: TGTGCCAGCAGCTCCCAGGACAGTCAGCCCCAGCATTTT. Translated, it gives CASSSQDSQPQHF. Complete variable domain (other parts from reference TRBV7-9 and TRBJ1-5): DTGVSQNPRHKITKRGQNVTFRCDPISEHNRLYWYRQTLGQGPEFLTYFQNEAQLEKSRLLSDRFSAERPKGSFSTLEIQRTEQGDSAMYLCASSSQDSQPQHFGDGTRLSIL.

J is TRBJ1-5 and V is TRBV6-5; D gene uncertain. Trimming removed 7 bases from V and 6 bases from J, with 13 bases in between. The length of the CDR3 is 13 residues. Germline assignment: CDR1 MNHEY and CDR2 SVGAGI. CDR3 sequence: CASNLPPGQPQHF. The CDR3 DNA is TGTGCCAGCAATCTCCCCCCCGGTCAGCCCCAGCATTTT.

This clone was detected once. The chain recombines TRBV19 with TRBJ2-3, with 12 bases lining up with TRBD2. The V segment lost 4 bases and the J segment 4 bases; nucleotides outside the gene matches: 3. Germline lookup yields CDR1 LNHDA and CDR2 SQIVND (reference sequence). This CDR3 region has 15 residues. The chain's CDR3 is CASSKLAGGADTQYF. The CDR3 coding sequence is TGTGCCAGTAGTAAACTAGCGGGAGGCGCAGATACGCAGTATTTT.